What follows is one TCR beta chain and its context. Antigen unknown. Both subsets, CD45RA+ naive and CD45RA-negative memory, were split from the CD4+ cells. The data were taken from a study of shared clonotypes between healthy human individuals. Study conclusions and caveats: All-four-donor shared clonotypes had higher generation probabilities than non-shared clonotypes did. When naive CD4 clonotypes were compared across a handful of donors, around 5% were shared. Naive subsets generally exceeded memory subsets in estimated richness.

V shed 8 bases and J shed 7 bases, with 9 bases lying between them. In germline, CDR1 is SGHTA, CDR2 FQGTGA. CDR3 length equals 11 residues. Sequencing was performed with immunoSEQ multiplex PCR; in TCRdb, only in-frame clones are kept and a portion is missing. The sample has approximately 940,000 clones, 60% to 85% seen once; the top ten hold about 1.5%. The clonotype was recovered from a man aged 18 to 29 in good health. The rearrangement joins TRBV7-3 to TRBJ2-1; D call uncertain. The sample consisted of memory CD4+ T cells sorted from blood. Described subset: CD45RA-negative fraction. The CDR3 loop is CASGFGNEQFF. The CDR3 DNA is TGTGCCAGCGGATTTGGGAATGAGCAGTTCTTC.